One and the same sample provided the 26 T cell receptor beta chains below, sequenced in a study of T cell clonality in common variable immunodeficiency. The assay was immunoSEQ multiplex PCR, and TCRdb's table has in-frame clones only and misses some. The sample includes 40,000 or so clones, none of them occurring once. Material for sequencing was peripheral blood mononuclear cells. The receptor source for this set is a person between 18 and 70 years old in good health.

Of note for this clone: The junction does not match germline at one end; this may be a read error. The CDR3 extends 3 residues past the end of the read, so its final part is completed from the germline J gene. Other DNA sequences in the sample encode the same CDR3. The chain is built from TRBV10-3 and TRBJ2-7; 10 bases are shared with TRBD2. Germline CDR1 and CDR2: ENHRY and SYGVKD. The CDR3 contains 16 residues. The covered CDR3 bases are TGCGCCATCAGTCCAGGCCGGACTAGCGGCTCCTACGAG. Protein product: CAISPGRTSGSYE. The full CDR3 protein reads CAISPGRTSGSYEQYF.

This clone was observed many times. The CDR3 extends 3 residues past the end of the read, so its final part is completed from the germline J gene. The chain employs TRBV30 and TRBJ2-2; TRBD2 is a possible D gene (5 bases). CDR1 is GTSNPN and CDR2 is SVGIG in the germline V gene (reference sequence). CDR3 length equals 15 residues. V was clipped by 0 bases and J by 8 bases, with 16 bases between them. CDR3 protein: CAWSVPRTRRGELFF. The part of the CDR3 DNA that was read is TGTGCCTGGAGTGTACCGCGTACTAGGAGAGGGGAG.

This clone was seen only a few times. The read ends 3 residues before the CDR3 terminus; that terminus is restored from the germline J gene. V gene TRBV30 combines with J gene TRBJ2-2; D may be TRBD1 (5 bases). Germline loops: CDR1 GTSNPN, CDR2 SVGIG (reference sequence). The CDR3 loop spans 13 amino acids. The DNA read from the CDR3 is TGTGCCTGGAGTATCGCTGGGGCCAACGTG. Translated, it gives CAWSIAGANV. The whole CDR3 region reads CAWSIAGANVLFF.

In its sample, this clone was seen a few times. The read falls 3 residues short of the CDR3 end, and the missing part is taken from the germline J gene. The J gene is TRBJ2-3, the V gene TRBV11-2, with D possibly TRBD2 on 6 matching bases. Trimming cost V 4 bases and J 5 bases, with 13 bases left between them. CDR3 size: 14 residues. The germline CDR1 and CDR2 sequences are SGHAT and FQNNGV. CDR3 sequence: CASSSEGLGDTQYF. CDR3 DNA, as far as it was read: TGTGCCAGCAGCTCGGAGGGTTTAGGAGATACG.

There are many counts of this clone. The CDR3 is CAWRERGGSYEQYF. CDR3 DNA (partial): TGTGCCTGGAGAGAGAGAGGGGGTTCCTACGAG. The genes are TRBV30 and TRBJ2-7; perhaps TRBD1 as D (6 bases). The read halts 3 residues ahead of the CDR3 end, with the missing end drawn from the germline J gene. Germline CDR1 GTSNPN, CDR2 SVGIG (reference sequence). The V end was cut by 3 bases, the J end by 1 base, with 13 bases between. CDR3 length: 14 residues.

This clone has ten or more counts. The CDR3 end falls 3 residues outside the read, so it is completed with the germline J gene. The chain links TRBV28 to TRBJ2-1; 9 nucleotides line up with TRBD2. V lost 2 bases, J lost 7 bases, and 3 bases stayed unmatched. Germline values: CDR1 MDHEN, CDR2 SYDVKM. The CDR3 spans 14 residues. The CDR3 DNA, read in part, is TGTGCCAGCAGTTTAGCGGGAGGGGGTAATGAG. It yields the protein CASSLAGGGNE. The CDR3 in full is CASSLAGGGNEQFF.

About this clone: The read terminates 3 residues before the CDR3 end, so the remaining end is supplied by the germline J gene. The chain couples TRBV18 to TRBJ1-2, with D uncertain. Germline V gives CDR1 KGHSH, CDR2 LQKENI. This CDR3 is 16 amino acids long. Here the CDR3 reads CASSPSRARIYNDYTF. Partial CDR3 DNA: TGTGCCAGCTCACCGTCAAGGGCCAGAATTTACAATGAC.

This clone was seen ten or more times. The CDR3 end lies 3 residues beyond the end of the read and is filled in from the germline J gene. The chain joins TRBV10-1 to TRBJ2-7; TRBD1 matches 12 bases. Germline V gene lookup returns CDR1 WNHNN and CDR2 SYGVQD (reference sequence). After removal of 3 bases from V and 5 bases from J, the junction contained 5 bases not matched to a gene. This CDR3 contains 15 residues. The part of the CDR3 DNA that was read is TGCGCCAGCAGTGATCCGGGACAGGGGGCCCACGAG. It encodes CASSDPGQGAHE. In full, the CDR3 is CASSDPGQGAHEQYF.

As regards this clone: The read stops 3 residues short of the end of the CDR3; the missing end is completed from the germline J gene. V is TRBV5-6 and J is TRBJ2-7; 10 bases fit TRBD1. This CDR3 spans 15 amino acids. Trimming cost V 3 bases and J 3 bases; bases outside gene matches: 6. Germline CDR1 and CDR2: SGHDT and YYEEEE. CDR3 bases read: TGTGCCAGCAGCTCCCGGGACAGGGGATACTACGAG. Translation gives CASSSRDRGYYE. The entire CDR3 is CASSSRDRGYYEQYF. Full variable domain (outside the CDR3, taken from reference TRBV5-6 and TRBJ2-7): DAGVTQSPTHLIKTRGQQVTLRCSPKSGHDTVSWYQQALGQGPQFIFQYYEEEERQRGNFPDRFSGHQFPNYSSELNVNALLLGDSALYLCASSSRDRGYYEQYFGPGTRLTVT.

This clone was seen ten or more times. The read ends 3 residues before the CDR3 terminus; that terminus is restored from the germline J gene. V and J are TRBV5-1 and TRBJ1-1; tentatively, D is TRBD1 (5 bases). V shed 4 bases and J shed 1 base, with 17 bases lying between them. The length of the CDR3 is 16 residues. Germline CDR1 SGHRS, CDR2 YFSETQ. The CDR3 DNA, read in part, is TGCGCCAGCAGCCCCCGTGAGGCAGGGTCGAACACTGAA. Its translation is CASSPREAGSNTE. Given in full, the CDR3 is CASSPREAGSNTEAFF.

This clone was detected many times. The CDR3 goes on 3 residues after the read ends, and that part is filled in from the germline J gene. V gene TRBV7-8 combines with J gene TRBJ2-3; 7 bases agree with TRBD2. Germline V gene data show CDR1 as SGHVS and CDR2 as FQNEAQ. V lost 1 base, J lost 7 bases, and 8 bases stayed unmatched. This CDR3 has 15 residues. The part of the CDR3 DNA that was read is TGTGCCAGCAGCTTAGGGACTAGTAGCCCGAATACG. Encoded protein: CASSLGTSSPNT. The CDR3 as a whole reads CASSLGTSSPNTQYF.

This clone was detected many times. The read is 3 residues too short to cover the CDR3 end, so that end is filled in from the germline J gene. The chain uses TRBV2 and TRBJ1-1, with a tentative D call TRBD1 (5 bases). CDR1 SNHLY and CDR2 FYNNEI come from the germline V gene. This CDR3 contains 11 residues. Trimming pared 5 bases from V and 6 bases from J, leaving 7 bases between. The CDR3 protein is CASSSGAEAFF. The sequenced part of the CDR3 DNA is TGTGCCAGCAGTTCGGGGGCTGAA.

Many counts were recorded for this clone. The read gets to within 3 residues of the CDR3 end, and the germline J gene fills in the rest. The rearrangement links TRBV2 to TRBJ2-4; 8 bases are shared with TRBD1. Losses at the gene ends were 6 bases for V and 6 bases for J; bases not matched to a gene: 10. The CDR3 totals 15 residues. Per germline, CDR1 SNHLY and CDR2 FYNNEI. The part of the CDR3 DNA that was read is TGTGCCAGCAGCCTTAGGACAGGGAACGGAAACATT. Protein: CASSLRTGNGNI. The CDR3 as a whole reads CASSLRTGNGNIQYF.

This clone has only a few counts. This chain's CDR3 is CASSTGLARGETQYF. The covered CDR3 bases are TGTGCCAGTAGTACTGGACTAGCGAGAGGGGAGACG. J is TRBJ2-3 and V is TRBV19; the match to TRBD2 covers 9 bases. The read halts 3 residues ahead of the CDR3 end, with the missing end drawn from the germline J gene. The CDR3 is made up of 15 amino acids. Germline values: CDR1 LNHDA, CDR2 SQIVND (reference sequence).

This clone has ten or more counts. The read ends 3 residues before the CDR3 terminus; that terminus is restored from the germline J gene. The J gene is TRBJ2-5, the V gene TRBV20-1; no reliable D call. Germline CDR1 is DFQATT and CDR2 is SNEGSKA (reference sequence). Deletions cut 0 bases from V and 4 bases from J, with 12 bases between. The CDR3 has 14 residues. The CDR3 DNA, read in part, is TGCAGTGCTAGAGATTTGTCACTTCCAGAGACC. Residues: CSARDLSLPET. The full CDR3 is CSARDLSLPETQYF.

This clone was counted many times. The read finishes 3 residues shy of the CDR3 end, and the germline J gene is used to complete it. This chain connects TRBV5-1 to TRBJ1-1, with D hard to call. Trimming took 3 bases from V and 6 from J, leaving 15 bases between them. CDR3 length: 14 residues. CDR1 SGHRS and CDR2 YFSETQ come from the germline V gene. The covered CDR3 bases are TGCGCCAGCAGCTACCTAGGCCACGTCTCTGAA. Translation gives CASSYLGHVSE. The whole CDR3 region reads CASSYLGHVSEAFF.

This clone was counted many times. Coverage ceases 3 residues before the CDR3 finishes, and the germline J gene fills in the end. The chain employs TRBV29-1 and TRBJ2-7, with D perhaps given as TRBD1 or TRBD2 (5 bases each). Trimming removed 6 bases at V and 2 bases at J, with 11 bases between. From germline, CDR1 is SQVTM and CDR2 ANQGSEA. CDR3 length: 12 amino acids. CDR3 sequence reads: CSVLGETYEQYF. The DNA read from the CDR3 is TGCAGCGTGTTAGGGGAGACCTACGAG.

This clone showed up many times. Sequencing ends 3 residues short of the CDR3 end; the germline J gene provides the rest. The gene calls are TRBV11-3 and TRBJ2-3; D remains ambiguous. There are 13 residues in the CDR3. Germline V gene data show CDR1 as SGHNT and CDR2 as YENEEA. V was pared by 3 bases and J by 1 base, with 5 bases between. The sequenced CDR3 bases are TGTGCCAGCAGCTTTGGGCGCACAGATACG. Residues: CASSFGRTDT. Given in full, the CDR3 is CASSFGRTDTQYF.

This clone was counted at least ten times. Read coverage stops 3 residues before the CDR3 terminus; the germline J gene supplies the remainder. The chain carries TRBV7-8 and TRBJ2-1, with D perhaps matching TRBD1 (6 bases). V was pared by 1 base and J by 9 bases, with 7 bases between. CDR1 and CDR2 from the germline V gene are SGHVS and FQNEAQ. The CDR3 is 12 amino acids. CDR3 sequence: CASSLGGLEQFF. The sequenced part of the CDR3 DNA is TGTGCCAGCAGCTTAGGGGGGCTTGAG.

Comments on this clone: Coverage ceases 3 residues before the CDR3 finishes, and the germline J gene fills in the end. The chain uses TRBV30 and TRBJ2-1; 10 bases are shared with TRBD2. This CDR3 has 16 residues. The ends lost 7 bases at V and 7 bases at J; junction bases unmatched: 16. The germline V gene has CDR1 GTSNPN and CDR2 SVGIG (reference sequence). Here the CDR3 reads CASQQKAGGPGNEQFF. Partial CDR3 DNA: TGTGCCTCACAGCAAAAAGCGGGAGGGCCTGGAAATGAG.

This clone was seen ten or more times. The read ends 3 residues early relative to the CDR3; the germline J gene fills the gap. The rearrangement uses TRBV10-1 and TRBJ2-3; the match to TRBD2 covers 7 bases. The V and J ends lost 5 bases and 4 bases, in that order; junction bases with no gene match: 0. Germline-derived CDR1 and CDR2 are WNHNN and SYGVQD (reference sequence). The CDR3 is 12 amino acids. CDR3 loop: CASSSGADTQYF. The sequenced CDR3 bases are TGCGCCAGCAGTAGCGGGGCAGATACG.

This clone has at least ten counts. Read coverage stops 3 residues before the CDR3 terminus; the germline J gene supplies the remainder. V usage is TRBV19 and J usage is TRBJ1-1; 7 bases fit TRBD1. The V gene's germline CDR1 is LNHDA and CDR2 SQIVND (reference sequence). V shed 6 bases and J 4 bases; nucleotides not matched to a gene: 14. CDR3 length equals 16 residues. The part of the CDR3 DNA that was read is TGTGCCAGTAGCTATAGGGGGCTTGAGATCGGCACTGAA. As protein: CASSYRGLEIGTE. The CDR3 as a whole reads CASSYRGLEIGTEAFF. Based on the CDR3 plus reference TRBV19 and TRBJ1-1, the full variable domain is DGGITQSPKYLFRKEGQNVTLSCEQNLNHDAMYWYRQDPGQGLRLIYYSQIVNDFQKGDIAEGYSVSREKKESFPLTVTSAQKNPTAFYLCASSYRGLEIGTEAFFGQGTRLTVV.

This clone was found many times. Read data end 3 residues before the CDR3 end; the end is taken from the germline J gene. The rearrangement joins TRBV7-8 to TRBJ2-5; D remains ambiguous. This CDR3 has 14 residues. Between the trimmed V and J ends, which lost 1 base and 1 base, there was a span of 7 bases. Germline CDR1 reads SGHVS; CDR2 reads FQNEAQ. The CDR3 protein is CASSLDGGQETQYF. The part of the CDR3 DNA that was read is TGTGCCAGCAGCTTAGATGGCGGCCAAGAGACC.

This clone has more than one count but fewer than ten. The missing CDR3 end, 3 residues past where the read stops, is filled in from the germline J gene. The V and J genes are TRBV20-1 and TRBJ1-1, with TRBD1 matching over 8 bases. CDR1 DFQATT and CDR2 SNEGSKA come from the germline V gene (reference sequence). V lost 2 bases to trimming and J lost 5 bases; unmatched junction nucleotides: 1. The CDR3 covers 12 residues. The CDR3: CSARQGATEAFF. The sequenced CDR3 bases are TGCAGTGCTAGACAGGGGGCTACTGAA.

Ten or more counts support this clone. CDR3 bases read: TGTGCCAGCGGGGACAGGGTTGGCAATCAGCCC. This encodes CASGDRVGNQP. The entire CDR3 reads CASGDRVGNQPQHF. This chain links TRBV2 with TRBJ1-5; 9 nucleotides line up with TRBD1. The read stops 3 residues short of the end of the CDR3; the missing end is completed from the germline J gene. Germline V gives CDR1 SNHLY, CDR2 FYNNEI. The CDR3 loop spans 14 amino acids. Trimming at V came to 8 bases and at J to 2 bases, leaving 4 bases not matched to a gene. Using reference TRBV2 and TRBJ1-5 for the parts outside the CDR3, the full variable domain is EPEVTQTPSHQVTQMGQEVILRCVPISNHLYFYWYRQILGQKVEFLVSFYNNEISEKSEIFDDQFSVERPDGSNFTLKIRSTKLEDSAMYFCASGDRVGNQPQHFGDGTRLSIL.

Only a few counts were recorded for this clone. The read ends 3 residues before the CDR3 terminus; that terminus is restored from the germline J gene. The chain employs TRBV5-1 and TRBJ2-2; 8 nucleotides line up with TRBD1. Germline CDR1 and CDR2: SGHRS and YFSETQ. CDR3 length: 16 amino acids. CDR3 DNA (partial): TGCGCCAGCAGCTTAACAGGGGGAAGTATTAATGAAAAG. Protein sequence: CASSLTGGSINEK. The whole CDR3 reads CASSLTGGSINEKLFF. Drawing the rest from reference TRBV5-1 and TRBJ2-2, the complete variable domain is KAGVTQTPRYLIKTRGQQVTLSCSPISGHRSVSWYQQTPGQGLQFLFEYFSETQRNKGNFPGRFSGRQFSNSRSEMNVSTLELGDSALYLCASSLTGGSINEKLFFGEGSRLTVL.